A selection of T cell receptor beta chains follows, all from one sample in a study of identical twins. MiXCR, applied by TCRdb to the 5' RACE reads, yields one record per CDR3 protein. The data show roughly 720,000 distinct CDR3 sequences, with 18% seen just once and around 14% held by the top ten. These data also featured in a second study, about T cells expressing NK-cell markers.

Sequenced sample: PBMCs. These receptors were taken from a woman aged 18-35 years in good health. CDR3s include the opening cysteine and the closing phenylalanine or tryptophan. Fields, in order: CDR3 length, D gene, V gene, J gene, clone size, CDR3 DNA, CDR3 protein. A D gene is named only where the DNA matches it firmly. Clone size, where shown, is once, few, many, or a class for clones that have expanded.

length: 15; D: TRBD2; V: TRBV7-9; J: TRBJ2-7; size: NA; DNA: TGTGCCAGCAGCTTAGTGGTAGCGGGAGATCACGAGCAGTACTTC; CDR3: CASSLVVAGDHEQYF
length: 15; D: NA; V: TRBV9; J: TRBJ1-1; size: few; DNA: TGTGCCAGCAGCGTAAGTTTCCGGGGGCACACTGAAGCTTTCTTT; CDR3: CASSVSFRGHTEAFF
length: 15; D: NA; V: TRBV7-9; J: TRBJ2-6; size: NA; DNA: TGTGCCAGCAGCCGGGGGAGGTCTGGGGCCAACGTCCTGACTTTC; CDR3: CASSRGRSGANVLTF
length: 17; D: NA; V: TRBV21-1; J: TRBJ2-1; size: few; DNA: TGCTCAAGGAAGAGGGGACTAGCGGGAGCCGACTACAATGAGCAGTTCTTC; CDR3: CSRKRGLAGADYNEQFF
length: 13; D: NA; V: TRBV5-1; J: TRBJ2-7; size: few; DNA: TGCGCCAGCAGCCTACCTCTCTCTGAGGAGCAGTACTTC; CDR3: CASSLPLSEEQYF
length: 15; D: TRBD1; V: TRBV6-1; J: TRBJ2-1; size: few; DNA: TGTGCCAGCAGCATCGACAGGGGCTCCTACAATGAGCAGTTCTTC; CDR3: CASSIDRGSYNEQFF
length: 15; D: NA; V: TRBV11-2; J: TRBJ2-1; size: NA; DNA: TGTGCCAGCAGCATGAGCGGATTCTCCTACAATGAGCAGTTCTTC; CDR3: CASSMSGFSYNEQFF
length: 14; D: TRBD1; V: TRBV6-4; J: TRBJ2-2; size: NA; DNA: TGTGCCAGCAGCGCACAGGGGCCTACCGGGGAGCTGTTTTTT; CDR3: CASSAQGPTGELFF
length: 16; D: TRBD1; V: TRBV6-1; J: TRBJ1-2; size: few; DNA: TGTGCCAGCAGTGAATCGCCAGGGGGCCAAAACTATGGCTACACCTTC; CDR3: CASSESPGGQNYGYTF
length: 12; D: NA; V: TRBV30; J: TRBJ1-1; size: few; DNA: TGTGCCTGGGGGAGGACCGCGCCCTCGGCTTTCTTT; CDR3: CAWGRTAPSAFF
length: 14; D: TRBD2; V: TRBV30; J: TRBJ2-1; size: once; DNA: TGTGCCTGGAGTGTAGGCCTAGCGGGGAGGGGGCAGTTCTTC; CDR3: CAWSVGLAGRGQFF
length: 17; D: TRBD1; V: TRBV6-1; J: TRBJ2-2; size: few; DNA: TGTGCCAGCAGTCTCTACTTCGGACAGGGCGCCACCGGGGAGCTGTTTTTT; CDR3: CASSLYFGQGATGELFF
length: 15; D: TRBD1; V: TRBV10-3; J: TRBJ1-1; size: NA; DNA: TGTGCCATCTTCAACCCGGGACAGGGGCGAACTGAAGCTTTCTTT; CDR3: CAIFNPGQGRTEAFF
length: 16; D: NA; V: TRBV2; J: TRBJ1-1; size: NA; DNA: TGTGCCAGCAGCCTCCAGGCAGGTTCCATGAACACTGAAGCTTTCTTT; CDR3: CASSLQAGSMNTEAFF
length: 15; D: NA; V: TRBV15; J: TRBJ1-2; size: few; DNA: TGTGCCACCAGCACGGAATACCTTTTTAACTATGGCTACACCTTC; CDR3: CATSTEYLFNYGYTF
length: 15; D: NA; V: TRBV6-5; J: TRBJ2-1; size: NA; DNA: TGTGCCAGCAGTTACTCGAGTAAGGGGACGAGCATGGAGTTCTTC; CDR3: CASSYSSKGTSMEFF
length: 15; D: NA; V: TRBV4-3; J: TRBJ2-1; size: few; DNA: TGCGCCAGCAGCCAAGTAAACCAGGGTGGCGATGAGCAGTTCTTC; CDR3: CASSQVNQGGDEQFF
length: 17; D: TRBD2; V: TRBV6-5; J: TRBJ2-1; size: NA; DNA: TGTGCCAGCAGTCTTCTCAGGACTAGCTGGGACTACAATGAGCAGTTCTTC; CDR3: CASSLLRTSWDYNEQFF
length: 15; D: TRBD2; V: TRBV4-1; J: TRBJ2-7; size: few; DNA: TGCGCCAGCAGCCAAGCTTCGATAGCGGGGTACGAGCAGTACTTC; CDR3: CASSQASIAGYEQYF
length: 12; D: NA; V: TRBV6-5; J: TRBJ2-1; size: NA; DNA: TGTGCCAGCAGTTATGGGGGTTTTGAGCAGTTCTTC; CDR3: CASSYGGFEQFF
length: 11; D: NA; V: TRBV7-9; J: TRBJ2-5; size: few; DNA: TGTGCCGGAGGGGAGGCAGAGACCCAGTACTTC; CDR3: CAGGEAETQYF
length: 13; D: TRBD2; V: TRBV20-1; J: TRBJ2-3; size: few; DNA: TGCAGTGCTAGAGGACTAGCTGTAGATACGCAGTATTTT; CDR3: CSARGLAVDTQYF
length: 17; D: NA; V: TRBV5-1; J: TRBJ1-6; size: NA; DNA: TGCGCCAGCAGCTTGGCCGTCGGGGGAGGAACGAGTTCACCCCTCCACTTT; CDR3: CASSLAVGGGTSSPLHF
length: 14; D: NA; V: TRBV25-1; J: TRBJ1-3; size: few; DNA: TGTGCCAGCAAGCGGGGGGGTACTGGAAACACCATATATTTT; CDR3: CASKRGGTGNTIYF
length: 11; D: NA; V: TRBV20-1; J: TRBJ2-1; size: few; DNA: TGCAGTGCGAACCGAGGGATTGAGCAGTTCTTC; CDR3: CSANRGIEQFF
length: 14; D: NA; V: TRBV6-2/TRBV6-3; J: TRBJ1-1; size: NA; DNA: TGTGCCAGCAGTCTCAGACAGCAGAACACTGAAGCTTTCTTT; CDR3: CASSLRQQNTEAFF
length: 16; D: TRBD1; V: TRBV7-8; J: TRBJ2-7; size: few; DNA: TGTGCCAGCAGCTCGAACCGGGACAGGGGTCTATACGAGCAGTACTTC; CDR3: CASSSNRDRGLYEQYF
length: 13; D: NA; V: TRBV20-1; J: TRBJ2-1; size: NA; DNA: TGCAGTGCTAGAGATCCTGGGAGAGATGAGCAGTTCTTC; CDR3: CSARDPGRDEQFF
length: 16; D: TRBD1; V: TRBV19; J: TRBJ1-5; size: NA; DNA: TGTGCCAGTGGGGGGACAGGGGCCTTGAGCAATCAGCCCCAGCATTTT; CDR3: CASGGTGALSNQPQHF
length: 15; D: TRBD2; V: TRBV7-2; J: TRBJ2-7; size: many; DNA: TGTGCCAGCAGCTTAAGGACTAGCGGTTCCTACGAGCAGTACTTC; CDR3: CASSLRTSGSYEQYF
length: 14; D: NA; V: TRBV27; J: TRBJ2-3; size: few; DNA: TGTGCCAGCAGCCCGGGCTCCCCCACAGATACGCAGTATTTT; CDR3: CASSPGSPTDTQYF
length: 15; D: TRBD2; V: TRBV30; J: TRBJ2-1; size: NA; DNA: TGTGCCTGGACCGAACTAGCGGGAGGAACGGGGGAGCAGTTCTTC; CDR3: CAWTELAGGTGEQFF
length: 13; D: TRBD2; V: TRBV5-1; J: TRBJ2-7; size: many; DNA: TGCGCCAGCAATGAGATTTGGGGGGGCGAGCAGTACTTC; CDR3: CASNEIWGGEQYF
length: 14; D: TRBD1; V: TRBV25-1; J: TRBJ2-5; size: once; DNA: TGTGCCAGCAGTGAAATGAGGGGGCAGGAGACCCAGTACTTC; CDR3: CASSEMRGQETQYF
length: 16; D: TRBD1; V: TRBV5-1; J: TRBJ1-1; size: NA; DNA: TGCGCCAGCATCCGGGGACAGGGGGCAGGGAGCACTGAAGCTTTCTTT; CDR3: CASIRGQGAGSTEAFF
length: 11; D: NA; V: TRBV12-3/TRBV12-4; J: TRBJ2-1; size: NA; DNA: TGTGCCAGCAGAGGGACTGTAGGGGGGTTCTTC; CDR3: CASRGTVGGFF
length: 13; D: NA; V: TRBV20-1; J: TRBJ2-3; size: many; DNA: TGCAGTGCTCGTCGCCCCAGCACAGATACGCAGTATTTT; CDR3: CSARRPSTDTQYF
length: 13; D: TRBD2; V: TRBV11-2; J: TRBJ2-1; size: few; DNA: TGTGCCAGCAGCTTCAACGGGGGGGCCTCGGAGTTCTTC; CDR3: CASSFNGGASEFF
length: 16; D: TRBD2; V: TRBV7-2; J: TRBJ2-1; size: NA; DNA: TGTGCCAGCAGCTCAACCGGGACTAACCGTAACAATGAGCAGTTCTTC; CDR3: CASSSTGTNRNNEQFF
length: 14; D: NA; V: TRBV24-1; J: TRBJ2-5; size: NA; DNA: TGTGCCACCAGTGATTCAGGGCTGCCAGAGACCCAGTACTTC; CDR3: CATSDSGLPETQYF
length: 15; D: TRBD2; V: TRBV6-5; J: TRBJ2-3; size: many; DNA: TGTGCCAGCAGTTACTTAGCGGGGGGTACAGATACGCAGTATTTT; CDR3: CASSYLAGGTDTQYF
length: 15; D: NA; V: TRBV5-1; J: TRBJ2-5; size: NA; DNA: TGCGCCAGCAGCTTAGGGCAGGCGTATAAAGAGACCCAGTACTTC; CDR3: CASSLGQAYKETQYF
length: 12; D: NA; V: TRBV20-1; J: TRBJ2-7; size: once; DNA: TGCAGTGCTAGGGGGGACGCCTACGAGCAGTACTTC; CDR3: CSARGDAYEQYF